This T cell receptor beta chain derives from a study of T cells in Graves' hyperthyroidism and ophthalmopathy. Researchers amplified the TCR beta CDR3 regions from RNA transcripts. The HTBI primer set was used in a first-round RT-PCR of the TCR CDR3. Via MiXCR, TCRdb re-called the multiplex PCR reads, giving one row per CDR3 protein. The data contain 500,000 or so distinct CDR3 sequences, 15% to 20% of them singletons. The V gene end was trimmed by 5 bases and the J gene end by 5 bases; junction bases not matched to a gene: 9. The CDR3 runs to 15 residues. CDR1 and CDR2 (germline): SGHNT, YYREEE (reference sequence). The diagnoses drew upon clinical symptoms, serum thyroxine and TRAb, thyroid ultrasound and orbital computed tomography.

Sequenced sample: blood. This chain connects TRBV5-4 to TRBJ1-5; 8 nucleotides match TRBD1. The receptor's source is a woman aged 18-29 years with Graves' ophthalmopathy. As DNA, the CDR3 is TGTGCCAGCAGGCCAGGGGGCGCGACTGATCAGCCCCAGCATTTT. The encoded protein is CASRPGGATDQPQHF.